This TCR beta chain originates from a study of blood T cell repertoires in COVID-19. Study in general: COVID-19 samples from acute and convalescent phases originated in the United States, Italy and Spain. T cells, B-cell-depleted T cells, or PBMCs provided the cDNA or gDNA that served as material.

Comments on this clone: Other DNA sequences in the same sample also yield this CDR3.

This CDR3 has 14 amino acids. Between the trimmed V and J ends, which lost 0 bases and 3 bases, there was a span of 6 bases. Germline V gene data show CDR1 as MNHNY and CDR2 as SVGAGI (reference sequence). One Seattle source followed patients from active infection through their disease course. Original data processing: By means of reference gene primer amplification, nucleated cell counts were estimated. Produced via immunoSEQ multiplex PCR; TCRdb's table is partial and in-frame only. V and J calls and clone size are copied from that table; D and trimming were computed from the DNA. In the table there are approximately 530,000 clones, around 90% of which are singletons.

V and J are TRBV6-6 and TRBJ1-5; D call uncertain. This receptor was taken from a woman in her fifties or sixties with COVID-19, enrolled during active disease. The specimen was peripheral blood. CDR3 residues: CASSYSGSNQPQHF. As DNA, the CDR3 is TGTGCCAGCAGTTACTCGGGCTCCAATCAGCCCCAGCATTTT.